This T cell receptor (beta chain) was recovered during a study of graft-versus-host responses after intestinal transplantation. General study points: Recipient marrow held GvH clones, some first seen in ileum or blood.

A remark on this clone: Its specificity is unknown.

The method was immunoSEQ multiplex PCR; TCRdb's version includes in-frame clones alone and lacks a portion of them. The data show some 110,000 clones, with 85% to 95% seen just once and 0.23% held by the top ten. Between the trimmed V and J ends, which lost 7 bases and 1 base, there was a span of 19 bases. This CDR3 has 15 residues. Germline values: CDR1 SQVTM, CDR2 ANQGSEA. The material was unstimulated CD4+ T cells sorted from spleen or lymph node cells, obtained before transplant. The rearrangement joins TRBV29-1 to TRBJ1-1, with D possibly being TRBD1 (5 bases). The clonotype was recovered from a human donor who was the organ donor for an intestinal transplant. CDR3 sequence: CSASGRGGENTEAFF. The DNA of the CDR3 is TGCAGCGCGTCGGGAAGGGGAGGGGAGAACACTGAAGCTTTCTTT.